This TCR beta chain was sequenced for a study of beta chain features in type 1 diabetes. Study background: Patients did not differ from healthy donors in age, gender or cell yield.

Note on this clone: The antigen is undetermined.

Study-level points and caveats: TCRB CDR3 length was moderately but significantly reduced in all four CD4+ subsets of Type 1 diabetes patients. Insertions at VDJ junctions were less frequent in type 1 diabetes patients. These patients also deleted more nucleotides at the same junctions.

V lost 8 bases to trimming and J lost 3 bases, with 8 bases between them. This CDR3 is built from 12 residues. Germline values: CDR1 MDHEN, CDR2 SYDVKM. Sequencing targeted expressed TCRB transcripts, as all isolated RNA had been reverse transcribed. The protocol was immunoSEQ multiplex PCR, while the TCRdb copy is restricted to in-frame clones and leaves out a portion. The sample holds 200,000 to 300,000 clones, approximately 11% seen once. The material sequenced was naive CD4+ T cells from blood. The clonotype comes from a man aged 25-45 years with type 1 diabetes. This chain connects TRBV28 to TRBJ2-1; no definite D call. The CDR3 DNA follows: TGTGCCAGCTTTGGCGGCTACAATGAGCAGTTCTTC. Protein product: CASFGGYNEQFF. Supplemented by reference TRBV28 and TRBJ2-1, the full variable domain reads DVKVTQSSRYLVKRTGEKVFLECVQDMDHENMFWYRQDPGLGLRLIYFSYDVKMKEKGDIPEGYSVSREKKERFSLILESASTNQTSMYLCASFGGYNEQFFGPGTRLTVL.